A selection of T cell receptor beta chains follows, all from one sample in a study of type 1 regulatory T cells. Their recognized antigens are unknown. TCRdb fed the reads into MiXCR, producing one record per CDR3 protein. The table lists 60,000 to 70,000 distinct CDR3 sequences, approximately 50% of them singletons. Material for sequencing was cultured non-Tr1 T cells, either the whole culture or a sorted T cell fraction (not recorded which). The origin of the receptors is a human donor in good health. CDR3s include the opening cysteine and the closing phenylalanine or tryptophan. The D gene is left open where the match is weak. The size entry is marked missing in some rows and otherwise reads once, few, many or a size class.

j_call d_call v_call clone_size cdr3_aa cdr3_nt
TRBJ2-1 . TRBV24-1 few CATSDLSTLGGEQFF TGTGCCACCAGTGATTTGTCCACCTTAGGTGGTGAGCAGTTCTTC
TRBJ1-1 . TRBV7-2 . CASSSRGQGTEAFF TGTGCCAGCAGCTCAAGGGGTCAAGGGACTGAAGCTTTCTTT
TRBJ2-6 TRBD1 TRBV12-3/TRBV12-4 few CASSFGTGAGKGANVLTF TGTGCCAGCAGCTTTGGGACAGGGGCCGGTAAAGGGGCCAACGTCCTGACTTTC
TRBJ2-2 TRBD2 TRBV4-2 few CASSRHLAGGRNTGELFF TGTGCCAGCAGCCGTCATCTAGCGGGGGGCAGAAACACCGGGGAGCTGTTTTTT
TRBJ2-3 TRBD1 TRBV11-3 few CASSSGQGGTDTQYF TGTGCCAGCAGCTCTGGACAGGGGGGCACAGATACGCAGTATTTT
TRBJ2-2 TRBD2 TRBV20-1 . CSARKGLAGTGELFF TGCAGTGCTAGAAAGGGACTAGCGGGGACCGGGGAGCTGTTTTTT
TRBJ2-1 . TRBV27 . CAAGGQGSYNEQFF TGTGCCGCGGGGGGACAGGGAAGCTACAATGAGCAGTTCTTC
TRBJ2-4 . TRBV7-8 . CASSLVRAELAKNIQYF TGTGCCAGCAGCTTAGTGAGGGCCGAGCTAGCCAAAAACATTCAGTACTTC
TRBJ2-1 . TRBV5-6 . CASIKRGSYNEQFF TGTGCCAGCATCAAACGGGGTTCCTACAATGAGCAGTTCTTC
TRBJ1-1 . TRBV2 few CASSRQMNTEAFF TGTGCCAGCAGCAGACAGATGAACACTGAAGCTTTCTTT
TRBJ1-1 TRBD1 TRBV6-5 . CASSYFRGRNTEAFF TGTGCCAGCAGTTACTTCAGGGGGCGGAACACTGAAGCTTTCTTT
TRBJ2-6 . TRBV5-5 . CASSLGVGSSGANVLTF TGTGCCAGCAGCTTGGGGGTAGGCAGTTCTGGGGCCAACGTCCTGACTTTC
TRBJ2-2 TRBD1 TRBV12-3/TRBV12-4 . CASSPGQAGSGELFF TGTGCCAGCAGTCCGGGACAGGCTGGGAGCGGGGAGCTGTTTTTT